The 7 T cell receptor beta chains below were found in one sample sequenced in a study of identical twins. TCRdb re-derived calls from the 5' RACE reads in MiXCR, one entry per CDR3 protein. The sample consists of 500,000 to 600,000 distinct CDR3 sequences, 22% of them appearing once. The sample was also reused in another study, on T cells expressing NK-cell markers.

Specimen: CD4+ T cells sorted from blood. The receptors originated from a woman aged 18-29 years in good health.

The chain uses TRBV6-2 or TRBV6-3 and TRBJ2-7; the D gene is possibly TRBD2 (5 bases). Germline V gene sequence: CDR1 MNHEY, CDR2 SVGEGT. The CDR3 covers 13 residues. Trimming stripped 2 bases from V and 3 bases from J, with 8 bases between. CDR3 coding DNA: TGTGCCAGCAGTTACGAGCGGAGCTACGAGCAGTACTTC. Translation: CASSYERSYEQYF.

In this sample, this clonotype turned up a few times. The chain combines TRBV12-3 or TRBV12-4 with TRBJ2-7; TRBD2 might be the D (5 bases). The CDR3 length is 16 residues. The germline V and J ends were trimmed by 5 bases and 4 bases, with 21 bases remaining between them. The chain's CDR3 is CASSPNLVAKTYEQYF. CDR3 nucleotides: TGTGCCAGCAGTCCCAATCTGGTAGCGAAAACGTACGAGCAGTACTTC.

This clonotype was picked up a small number of times. The rearrangement joins TRBV15 to TRBJ2-7; 10 positions match TRBD1. CDR1 is LNHNV, CDR2 YYDKDF, per germline (reference sequence). This CDR3 is built from 15 residues. V dropped 4 bases and J dropped 3; count of bases not matched to a gene: 6. CDR3 loop: CATSIMGQGIYEQYF. The CDR3 nucleotides read TGTGCCACCAGCATCATGGGACAGGGGATCTACGAGCAGTACTTC.

V and J are TRBV7-6 and TRBJ2-5; the match to TRBD2 covers 12 bases. Germline lookup yields CDR1 SGHVS and CDR2 FNYEAQ. Trimming cost V 6 bases and J 4 bases; bases outside gene matches: 12. There are 17 residues in the CDR3. CDR3 nucleotide sequence: TGTGCCAGCAGGTCTAGCGGGAGGGGCCCCGGGAGAGAGACCCAGTACTTC. It specifies CASRSSGRGPGRETQYF.

This clonotype has just one count. The chain joins TRBV5-1 to TRBJ2-2; D not certain. The CDR3 extends over 16 amino acids. Germline V lookup: CDR1 SGHRS, CDR2 YFSETQ. The V gene lost 5 bases and the J gene lost 3 bases, with 17 bases spanning the gap. CDR3 sequence: CASRIPGGLDTGELFF. The CDR3 nucleotides are TGCGCCAGCAGGATTCCTGGTGGTCTCGACACCGGGGAGCTGTTTTTT.

This chain links TRBV20-1 with TRBJ2-1; maybe TRBD2 (6 bases). CDR3 length equals 17 residues. Trimming pared 0 bases from V and 5 bases from J, leaving 20 bases between. Germline V gene lookup returns CDR1 DFQATT and CDR2 SNEGSKA (reference sequence). The CDR3 loop reads CSARERRGWQTNNEQFF. The CDR3 nucleotides are TGCAGTGCTAGAGAAAGGAGGGGTTGGCAAACCAACAATGAGCAGTTCTTC.

This clonotype was recorded a few times. The genes are TRBV9 and TRBJ2-1, with 11 bases aligning to TRBD2. Germline-derived CDR1 and CDR2 are SGDLS and YYNGEE. CDR3 size: 15 residues. J lost 10 bases, V lost 2 bases, and 8 bases had no gene match. CDR3 amino acids: CASSVGGLAAGEQFF. Here the CDR3 DNA reads TGTGCCAGCAGCGTGGGGGGACTAGCGGCGGGGGAGCAGTTCTTC.